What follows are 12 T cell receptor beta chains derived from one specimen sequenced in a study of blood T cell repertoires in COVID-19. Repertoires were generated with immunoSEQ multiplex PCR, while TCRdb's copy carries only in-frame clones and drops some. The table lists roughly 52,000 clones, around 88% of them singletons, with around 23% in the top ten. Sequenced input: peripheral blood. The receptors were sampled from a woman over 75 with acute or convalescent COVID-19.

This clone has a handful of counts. CDR3 DNA: TGTGCCAGCAGCCAGGGGACTAGCGGGAGAAATGAGCAGTTCTTC. Residues: CASSQGTSGRNEQFF. The chain is built from TRBV4-2 and TRBJ2-1; 14 nucleotides agree with TRBD2. This CDR3 spans 15 amino acids. CDR1 is LGHNA, CDR2 YNFKEQ, per germline. The V and J ends lost 3 bases and 7 bases, in that order; junction bases with no gene match: 2.

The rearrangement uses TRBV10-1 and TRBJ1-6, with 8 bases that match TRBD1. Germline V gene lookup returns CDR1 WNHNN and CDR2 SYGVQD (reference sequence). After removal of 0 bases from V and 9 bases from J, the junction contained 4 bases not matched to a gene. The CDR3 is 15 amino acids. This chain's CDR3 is CASSESAGGRSPLHF. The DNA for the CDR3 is TGCGCCAGCAGTGAGTCGGCAGGGGGCCGTTCACCCCTCCACTTT.

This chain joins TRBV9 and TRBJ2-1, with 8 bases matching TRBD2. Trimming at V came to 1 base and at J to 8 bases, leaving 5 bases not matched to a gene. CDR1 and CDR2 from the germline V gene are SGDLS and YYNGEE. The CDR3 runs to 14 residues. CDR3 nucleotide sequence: TGTGCCAGCAGCGTAAACGGGAGGGGGTATGAGCAGTTCTTC. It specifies CASSVNGRGYEQFF.

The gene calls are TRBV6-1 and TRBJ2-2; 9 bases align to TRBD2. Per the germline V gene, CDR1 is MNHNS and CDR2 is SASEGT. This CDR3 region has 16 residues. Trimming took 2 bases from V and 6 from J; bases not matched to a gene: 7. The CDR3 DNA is TGTGCCAGCAGTGAAACCCGAGTAGCGGGGGCCGGGGAGCTGTTTTTT. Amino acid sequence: CASSETRVAGAGELFF.

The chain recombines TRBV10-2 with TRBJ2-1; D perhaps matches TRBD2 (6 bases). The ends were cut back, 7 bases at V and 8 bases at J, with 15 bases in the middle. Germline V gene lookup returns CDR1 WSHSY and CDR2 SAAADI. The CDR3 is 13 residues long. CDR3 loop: CASIVAAGYEQFF. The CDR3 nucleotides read TGCGCCAGCATAGTAGCGGCCGGGTATGAGCAGTTCTTC.

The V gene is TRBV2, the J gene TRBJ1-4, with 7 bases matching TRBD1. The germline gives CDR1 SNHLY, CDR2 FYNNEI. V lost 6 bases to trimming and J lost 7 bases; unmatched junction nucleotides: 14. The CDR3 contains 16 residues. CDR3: CASRPGQRARGEKLFF. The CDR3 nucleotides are TGTGCCAGCAGGCCGGGACAGAGGGCGAGGGGTGAAAAACTGTTTTTT.

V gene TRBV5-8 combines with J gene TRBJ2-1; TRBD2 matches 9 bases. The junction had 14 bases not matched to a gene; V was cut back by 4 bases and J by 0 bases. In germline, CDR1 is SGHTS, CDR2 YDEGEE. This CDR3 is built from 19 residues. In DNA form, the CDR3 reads TGTGCCAGCAGCCCTTTTGCGGGAGGGTCCCTATCCTCCTACAATGAGCAGTTCTTC. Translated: CASSPFAGGSLSSYNEQFF.

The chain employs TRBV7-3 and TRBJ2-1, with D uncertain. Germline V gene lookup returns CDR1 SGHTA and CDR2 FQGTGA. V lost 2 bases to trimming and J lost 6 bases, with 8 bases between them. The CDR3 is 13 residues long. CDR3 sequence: CASSLSSGNEQFF. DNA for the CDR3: TGTGCCAGCAGCTTATCATCAGGCAATGAGCAGTTCTTC.

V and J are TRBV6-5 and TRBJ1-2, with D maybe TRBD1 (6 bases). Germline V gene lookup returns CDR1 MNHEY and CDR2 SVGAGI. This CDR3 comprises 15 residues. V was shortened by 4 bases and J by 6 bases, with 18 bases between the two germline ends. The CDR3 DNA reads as TGTGCCAGCAGTTGGGGGAGGGGGGGCAGGAATGGCTACACCTTC. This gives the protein CASSWGRGGRNGYTF.

As DNA, the CDR3 is TGTGCCACCAGTGCCACTGGGGGGATGAGTGATGAGCAGTTCTTC. Protein product: CATSATGGMSDEQFF. V is TRBV24-1 and J is TRBJ2-1; a weak D match, TRBD2 (6 bases). The CDR3 is made up of 15 amino acids. V lost 5 bases and J lost 8, with 18 bases in between. CDR1 is KGHDR and CDR2 is SFDVKD in the germline V gene.

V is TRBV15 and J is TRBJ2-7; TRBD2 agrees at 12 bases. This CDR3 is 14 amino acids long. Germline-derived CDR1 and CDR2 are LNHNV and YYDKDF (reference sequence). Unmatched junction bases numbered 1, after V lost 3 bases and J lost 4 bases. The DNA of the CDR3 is TGTGCCACCAGCAGGACTAGCGGGAGTTACGAGCAGTACGTC. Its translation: CATSRTSGSYEQYV.

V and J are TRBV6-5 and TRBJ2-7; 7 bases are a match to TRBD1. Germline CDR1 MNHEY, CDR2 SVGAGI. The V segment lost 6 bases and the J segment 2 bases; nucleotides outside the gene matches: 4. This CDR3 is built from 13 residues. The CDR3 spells CASSGDSPYEQYV. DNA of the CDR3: TGTGCCAGCAGCGGGGACAGCCCCTACGAGCAGTACGTC.